This T cell receptor (beta chain) is from a study of blood T cell repertoires in COVID-19. Study-level information: From the United States, Italy and Spain came samples of acute and convalescent COVID-19. T cells, B-cell-depleted T cells, or PBMCs supplied cDNA or gDNA.

The V and J ends lost 4 bases and 7 bases, in that order; junction bases with no gene match: 14. CDR3 length equals 16 residues. Germline CDR1 LGHDT, CDR2 YNNKEL (reference sequence). Per the authors' pipeline: For nucleated cells, counts were estimated from reference gene primer amplification. Libraries were prepared by immunoSEQ multiplex PCR; TCRdb keeps only in-frame clonotypes and omits some of them. D and trimming were read from the DNA, whereas the V and J calls and clone size are those reported in that table. Of 95,000 to 150,000 clones in the sample, roughly three quarters were seen once. The sequenced sample consisted of peripheral blood. The TCR comes from an elderly woman with acute or convalescent COVID-19. The chain uses TRBV3-1 (or the pseudogene TRBV3-2) and TRBJ2-7, with 9 bases matching TRBD1. Written as DNA, the CDR3 is TGTGCCAGCAGCCCCCATCCGGGGACAGGGATTGGGGAGCAGTACTTC. This gives the protein CASSPHPGTGIGEQYF.